Described below is a single TCR beta chain sequence and its context. No cognate antigen has been identified for it. Base qualities are missing; no much larger clone stands one base away. From a lookup of the germline V gene (reference sequence), CDR1 and CDR2 are MNHEY and SMNVEV. The CDR3 starts with the cysteine, ends with the phenylalanine, and has 18 residues. Just the 54-base CDR3 DNA is kept, in frame starting at base 1. Germline trimming amounts to 2 bases on V and 2 bases on J, with 5 as the count of junction bases outside the gene matches. TCRbeta CDR3 regions were amplified from genomic DNA by means of the immunoSEQ Assay, a bias-controlled multiplex PCR. The paper's processing steps were these. The number of nucleated cells in each sample was estimated from the amplification of reference gene primers within the assay. Sequence reads were collapsed and filtered to measure the absolute abundance of every unique TCRbeta CDR3 rearrangement. For each sample, productive Simpson clonality was calculated as the square root of Simpson's diversity index over productive rearrangements. The immuneACCESS repertoire file appears here via TCRdb, limited to in-frame rearrangements. These files lack a portion of the clones; in checked studies, under half of the deficit traces to unresolved V genes, and the cause of the others is not known. The DNA gave D and trimming, while V, J and clone size come from that table. The sample includes about 18,000 clones, with over 75% observed a single time. The ten biggest clones cover approximately 15% of the sample.

Each collaborating institution followed its own protocols to collect whole blood in K2EDTA tubes. For TCRbeta analysis, collaborators shipped samples in one of three forms: frozen whole blood, isolated PBMCs, or DNA extracted from either of those sample types. The source of the sample is a study of blood T cell repertoires in COVID-19 (dated by TCRdb to between 2020 and 2021). With respect to the entire study: Collaborator samples came from the United States, Italy and Spain and covered acute and convalescent phases of COVID-19. Deeply sampled blood TCRbeta repertoires from subjects exposed to, actively infected with, or recovered from COVID-19 were included in the dataset. The prospective study material was composed of cDNA or gDNA derived from T cells, B-cell-depleted T cells, or PBMCs. Where HLA class I and class II types were available, the types were taken from metadata supplied by the sample provider, not from assay-based typing. The samples were drawn from two sources: the first 160 participants of the ongoing ImmuneRACE study, and 950 to 1,500 subjects contributed by 6 global collaborators. The repertoires were released in a freely available public database meant as a resource for research on the immune response to SARS-CoV-2. Sample metadata almost always included a de-identified subject ID, COVID-19 status, age in years and sex.

Overall study results and their limits: How much clinical and demographic metadata was included differed by source and by participant, and the metadata was provided uncurated.

Material for sequencing was peripheral blood. This TCR was recovered from a man between 35 and 55 years old with active or convalescent COVID-19. Here the chain combines TRBV27 and TRBJ2-1, and TRBD2 aligns with 14 junction nucleotides. The CDR3 protein: CASSLGTSGGSTYNEQFF. The sequence in DNA is TGTGCCAGCAGTTTAGGGACTAGCGGGGGCTCTACCTACAATGAGCAGTTCTTC.